A selection of T cell receptor beta chains follows, all from one sample in a study of T cells after yellow fever vaccination. TCRdb analysed the 5' RACE reads with MiXCR anew, one entry per CDR3 protein. Among 350,000 to 450,000 distinct CDR3 sequences, 6.2% were seen once, and the ten largest hold around 16%. This specimen was PBMCs, taken 5 days after the yellow fever booster vaccination. These receptors were taken from a man under 40 who received the YFV17D yellow fever vaccine. The CDR3 runs from the conserved cysteine through the conserved F or W.

v_gene,j_gene,CDR3aa
TRBV20-1,TRBJ2-3,CSARADLAGIADTQYF
TRBV10-3,TRBJ2-7,CAISDNVGYEQYF
TRBV7-2,TRBJ1-1,CASSFLRTENTEAFF
TRBV12-3/TRBV12-4,TRBJ2-2,CASSLGTGELFF
TRBV4-2,TRBJ2-3,CASTPSELDTDTQYF
TRBV5-1,TRBJ2-5,CASSSGLLEETQYF
TRBV11-2,TRBJ2-3,CASSLVPLTSASTDTQYF
TRBV7-2,TRBJ2-3,CASSTRGGPSDTQYF
TRBV28,TRBJ2-7,CASSQRTYEQYF
TRBV9,TRBJ2-7,CASSVDPEVEQYF
TRBV6-5,TRBJ2-7,CASSYREGYEQYF
TRBV19,TRBJ1-3,CASSSSGTSNGNTIYF
TRBV12-3/TRBV12-4,TRBJ2-3,CASSQGHSTDTQYF
TRBV20-1,TRBJ2-3,CSARDFGASTDTQYF
TRBV29-1,TRBJ2-7,CSVAGTGPEEQYF
TRBV6-1,TRBJ2-3,CASGLARTDTQYF
TRBV19,TRBJ2-7,CASTLSGTSYEQYF
TRBV7-8,TRBJ2-2,CATYGGTGELSF
TRBV6-2/TRBV6-3,TRBJ2-1,CASSPNLAGGFF
TRBV4-3,TRBJ2-3,CASSQDLETILPQDTQYF
TRBV6-1,TRBJ2-1,CASSRLGSGRANEQFF
TRBV7-2,TRBJ2-3,CASSLGLAGGPGDTQYF
TRBV20-1,TRBJ2-1,CSATQAATEQFF
TRBV7-2,TRBJ2-7,CASRQTGLEQYF
TRBV7-2,TRBJ1-2,CASSLTRTGPGYTF
TRBV11-2,TRBJ2-3,CASSLFSSGSSPSTDTQYF
TRBV10-3,TRBJ2-5,CATGASQETQYF
TRBV5-1,TRBJ2-5,CASSRTGVGETQYF
TRBV20-1,TRBJ2-7,CSARDPVRPLGYEQYF
TRBV28,TRBJ1-5,CASTLPQYNQPQHF
TRBV6-1,TRBJ2-2,CASIWVGNTGELFF
TRBV7-2,TRBJ2-7,CASSPLEYEQYF
TRBV23-1,TRBJ2-1,CASSQSAERTNYNEQFF
TRBV7-2,TRBJ2-3,CASPQNGLASTDTQYF
TRBV4-3,TRBJ2-1,CASSQTLGGSGRVNNEQFF
TRBV11-2,TRBJ2-1,CASSISNEQFF
TRBV30,TRBJ2-1,CAWSQGASYNEQFF
TRBV5-6,TRBJ2-1,CASSWGQGVINEQFF
TRBV7-8,TRBJ2-1,CASSLRGLAYYNEQFF
TRBV3-1,TRBJ2-7,CASSRRGSGSYEQYF
TRBV2,TRBJ2-7,CASSLQAVSYEQYF
TRBV30,TRBJ2-7,CAWSVLTGEQYF
TRBV5-1,TRBJ2-7,CASSYASPSGMYEQYF
TRBV12-3/TRBV12-4,TRBJ1-6,CASSTGRYNSPLHF
TRBV6-1,TRBJ2-1,CASYQSSYNEQFF